The 25 T cell receptor beta chains in this list originate from one sample, sequenced in a study of T cells in Graves' hyperthyroidism and ophthalmopathy. RNA transcripts served as the template for amplifying TCR beta CDR3 regions. The primer set for the first-round RT-PCR of the TCR CDR3 was HTBI. TCRdb re-analysed the multiplex PCR reads in MiXCR, keeping a single row per CDR3 protein. Among some 620,000 distinct CDR3 sequences, 15% to 20% were seen once, and the ten largest hold over 3.5%. Sequencing was done on a sample of blood. The receptor set was obtained from a woman aged 25-40 years with Graves' hyperthyroidism.

The V call is TRBV10-1, the J call TRBJ2-7; tentatively, D is TRBD2 (6 bases). CDR1 is WNHNN and CDR2 is SYGVQD in the germline V gene (reference sequence). The CDR3 totals 11 residues. The ends were cut back, 2 bases at V and 8 bases at J, with 7 bases in the middle. DNA for the CDR3: TGCGCCAGCAGTGAGGGCGGGAAGCAGTACTTC. Amino acid sequence: CASSEGGKQYF.

The sample holds many counts of this clonotype. CDR3 nucleotides: TGTGCCAGCAGCTTTTTGGATTATGAGCAGTTCTTC. As protein: CASSFLDYEQFF. The gene calls are TRBV7-2 and TRBJ2-1, with D hard to call. The germline V gene encodes CDR1 SGHTA and CDR2 FQGNSA. CDR3 length: 12 residues. V dropped 3 bases and J dropped 8 bases, with 8 bases sitting between them.

This clonotype was counted many times. This chain links TRBV9 with TRBJ1-2; 12 nucleotides agree with TRBD1. The CDR3 totals 15 residues. Trimming removed 3 bases from V and 8 bases from J; junction bases left unmatched: 8. Germline assignment: CDR1 SGDLS and CDR2 YYNGEE. This chain's CDR3 is CASSASGTGGEGYTF. The CDR3 DNA sequence: TGTGCCAGCAGCGCCTCCGGGACAGGGGGCGAAGGCTACACCTTC.

As for this clonotype: A junction boundary mismatches the germline segment, possibly from a read error. The chain joins TRBV9 to TRBJ2-2, with 7 bases lining up with TRBD1. Germline CDR1 SGDLS, CDR2 YYNGEE. The CDR3 is 16 amino acids. The CDR3 DNA sequence: TGTGCCAGCAGCGCCGTCAACAGGGGAATCACCGGGGAGCTGGTTTTT. Amino acids: CASSAVNRGITGELVF.

This clonotype has only one observation. A much larger clone sits a single nucleotide away, making a read error possible. The genes are TRBV30 and TRBJ2-7, with D perhaps matching TRBD2 (5 bases). CDR1 is GTSNPN and CDR2 is SVGIG in the germline V gene (reference sequence). CDR3 length: 13 amino acids. The CDR3 loop reads CAWSSAGHYERYF. The CDR3 DNA reads as TGTGCCTGGAGTTCTGCGGGTCACTACGAGCGGTACTTC.

This clonotype has more than one count but fewer than ten. The chain carries TRBV28 and TRBJ2-7; D remains unclear. V was shortened by 4 bases and J by 7 bases, with 14 bases between the two germline ends. Germline CDR1 and CDR2: MDHEN and SYDVKM. This CDR3 is built from 13 residues. The CDR3 here is CASSSSGPQEQYF. The CDR3 bases are TGTGCCAGCAGTTCCTCGGGCCCGCAGGAGCAGTACTTC. The full variable domain, its missing parts supplied by reference TRBV28 and TRBJ2-7, is DVKVTQSSRYLVKRTGEKVFLECVQDMDHENMFWYRQDPGLGLRLIYFSYDVKMKEKGDIPEGYSVSREKKERFSLILESASTNQTSMYLCASSSSGPQEQYFGPGTRLTVT.

This clonotype was seen ten or more times. V usage is TRBV29-1 and J usage is TRBJ2-2; D unclear. The CDR3 length is 12 residues. With 7 bases removed from V and 1 base from J, the gap between germline ends came to 7 bases. CDR1 SQVTM and CDR2 ANQGSEA come from the germline V gene. DNA for the CDR3: TGCAGCGATAACAAGAACACCGGGGAGCTGTTTTTT. Its protein product is CSDNKNTGELFF.

Notes on this clonotype: The germline gene is not matched at one end of the junction; a read error may be the cause. The CDR3 loop reads CNAAGRHSNQPQHF. CDR3 bases: TGCAATGCTGCCGGGCGACATAGCAATCAGCCCCAGCATTTT. The chain is built from TRBV20-1 and TRBJ1-5; no definite D call. CDR3 length equals 14 residues. Germline CDR1 DFQATT, CDR2 SNEGSKA (reference sequence).

This chain uses TRBV12-3 or TRBV12-4 with TRBJ1-5; possible D gene TRBD1, 6 bases. Trimming stripped 3 bases from V and 3 bases from J, with 12 bases between. CDR3 length: 15 amino acids. CDR3 loop: CASSLSQGDNQPQHF. In nucleotides, the CDR3 is TGTGCCAGCAGTTTGTCACAGGGCGACAATCAGCCCCAGCATTTT.

This clonotype was detected ten times or more. The chain uses TRBV2 and TRBJ2-3; D assignment may be TRBD1 or TRBD2 (6 bases each). Germline CDR1 reads SNHLY; CDR2 reads FYNNEI. The CDR3 length is 15 residues. V was cut by 8 bases and J by 3 bases, with 18 bases left in between. The CDR3 region is CASSSPIGGTDTQYF. Written as DNA, the CDR3 is TGTGCCAGCTCCTCCCCTATAGGGGGGACAGATACGCAGTATTTT.

This clonotype was recorded at least ten times. The chain carries TRBV10-3 and TRBJ2-7; 9 bases are shared with TRBD1. This CDR3 region has 16 residues. Germline CDR1 reads ENHRY; CDR2 reads SYGVKD. The V and J ends lost 0 bases and 4 bases, in that order; junction bases with no gene match: 7. The CDR3 coding sequence is TGTGCCATCAGTGAGTCGACTCGGGACAGGGTGTACGAGCAGTACTTC. Its protein product is CAISESTRDRVYEQYF.

This clonotype has just a few counts. The rearrangement joins TRBV19 to TRBJ2-1, with 9 bases lining up with TRBD1. The length of the CDR3 is 14 residues. The V gene end was trimmed by 3 bases and the J gene end by 6 bases; junction bases not matched to a gene: 3. The germline gives CDR1 LNHDA, CDR2 SQIVND (reference sequence). The CDR3 sequence: CASSITGGFNEQFF. The CDR3 nucleotides are TGTGCCAGTAGTATTACAGGGGGCTTCAATGAGCAGTTCTTC. The variable domain in full, completed from reference TRBV19 and TRBJ2-1, reads DGGITQSPKYLFRKEGQNVTLSCEQNLNHDAMYWYRQDPGQGLRLIYYSQIVNDFQKGDIAEGYSVSREKKESFPLTVTSAQKNPTAFYLCASSITGGFNEQFFGPGTRLTVL.

The chain uses TRBV7-3 and TRBJ2-5; D is perhaps TRBD1 or TRBD2 (5 bases each). The V end lost 0 bases, the J end lost 2 bases, and 10 bases lay between the germline ends. The CDR3 is 15 residues long. Germline V gene sequence: CDR1 SGHTA, CDR2 FQGTGA. CDR3 nucleotide sequence: TGTGCCAGCAGCTTAACCGGGACCCCTCAAGAGACCCAGTACTTC. Encoded protein: CASSLTGTPQETQYF.

This clonotype showed up many times. The chain uses TRBV20-1 and TRBJ2-7; tentatively, D is TRBD2 (6 bases). Trimming removed 2 bases at V and 7 bases at J, with 24 bases between. The CDR3 is made up of 16 amino acids. Per the germline V gene, CDR1 is DFQATT and CDR2 is SNEGSKA (reference sequence). The CDR3 DNA reads as TGCAGTGCTAGACCCAGGATGGCGGGACCCTTGGGGGAGCAGTACTTC. Translating it yields CSARPRMAGPLGEQYF.

Only a few counts were recorded for this clonotype. The CDR3 region has the DNA TGTGCCAGCAGTTACGGGGTGAAACCCTACAATGAGCAGTTCTTC. It encodes CASSYGVKPYNEQFF. V gene TRBV6-5 combines with J gene TRBJ2-1; D is ambiguous. The germline V gene encodes CDR1 MNHEY and CDR2 SVGAGI. V shed 2 bases and J shed 2 bases, with 10 bases lying between them. The CDR3 runs to 15 residues.

This clonotype was seen only a few times. The chain has TRBV5-1 and TRBJ2-1; no clear D. CDR3 length: 12 residues. The germline V gene encodes CDR1 SGHRS and CDR2 YFSETQ. The V end was cut by 7 bases, the J end by 8 bases, with 13 bases between. The CDR3 sequence: CASFQQRDEQFF. CDR3 DNA: TGCGCCAGCTTCCAGCAACGGGATGAGCAGTTCTTC.

This clonotype occurred a few times. The rearrangement links TRBV20-1 to TRBJ1-5; no clear D. Germline V gene lookup returns CDR1 DFQATT and CDR2 SNEGSKA (reference sequence). V dropped 0 bases and J dropped 3 bases, with 12 bases sitting between them. CDR3 size: 15 residues. The CDR3 bases are TGCAGTGCTAGAGACTCCCGGGTCCCCAATCAGCCCCAGCATTTT. This codes for CSARDSRVPNQPQHF.

The V gene is TRBV7-3, the J gene TRBJ1-1; tentatively, D is TRBD1 (5 bases). Germline V CDR1 and CDR2: SGHTA, FQGTGA. V was shortened by 5 bases and J by 1 base, with 14 bases between the two germline ends. The CDR3 is 15 residues long. For the CDR3, the DNA is TGTGCCAGCAGCACCTTTGGGGGGGGGAACACTGAAGCTTTCTTT. This gives the protein CASSTFGGGNTEAFF.

A note on this clonotype: Just one base apart from a much larger clone, this may be a read error. The chain uses TRBV11-3 and TRBJ2-5; no clear D gene. CDR1 is SGHNT, CDR2 YENEEA, per germline. V dropped 1 base and J dropped 5 bases, with 11 bases sitting between them. The CDR3 spans 14 residues. In DNA, the CDR3 is TGTGCCAGCAGCTTAGTAGACCTCGGGGAGACCCAGTACTTC. Protein: CASSLVDLGETQYF.

This clonotype was observed a few times. V is TRBV7-9 and J is TRBJ1-1; D not certain. The length of the CDR3 is 13 residues. CDR1 is SEHNR and CDR2 is FQNEAQ in the germline V gene (reference sequence). V was pared by 10 bases and J by 0 bases, with 12 bases between. CDR3 sequence reads: CAKRWGLNTEAFF. DNA of the CDR3: TGTGCCAAGAGATGGGGTCTGAACACTGAAGCTTTCTTT.

In its sample, this clonotype was seen many times. CDR3 DNA sequence: TGTGCCACCACCCCGCGAGGGGGCTCTGGGGCCAACGTCCTGACTTTC. This translates into CATTPRGGSGANVLTF. The chain carries TRBV2 and TRBJ2-6; possibly TRBD1 for D (6 bases). The germline V gene has CDR1 SNHLY and CDR2 FYNNEI. CDR3 length: 16 amino acids. The germline V and J ends were trimmed by 10 bases and 0 bases, with 16 bases remaining between them.

This chain uses TRBV7-3 with TRBJ2-1; 14 bases agree with TRBD2. Per the germline V gene, CDR1 is SGHTA and CDR2 is FQGTGA. The CDR3 has 19 amino acids. After removal of 5 bases from V and 0 bases from J, the junction contained 9 bases not matched to a gene. Here the CDR3 reads CASSPGTSGSPSSYNEQFF. The CDR3 region has the DNA TGTGCCAGCAGCCCCGGGACTAGCGGGAGCCCGAGCTCCTACAATGAGCAGTTCTTC.

This clonotype has a handful of counts. The chain uses TRBV6-1 and TRBJ2-7, with D possibly matching TRBD2 (6 bases). Deletions cut 7 bases from V and 1 base from J, with 20 bases between. The CDR3 loop spans 16 amino acids. CDR1 and CDR2 (germline): MNHNS, SASEGT. The CDR3 reads CASTPSAGPLSYEQYF. CDR3 nucleotide sequence: TGTGCCAGCACACCTTCTGCGGGGCCCTTGTCCTACGAGCAGTACTTC.

This clonotype was observed a handful of times. This CDR3 reads CASKGGGNYEQYF. The CDR3 DNA reads TGTGCCAGCAAAGGGGGGGGAAACTACGAGCAGTACTTC. The chain carries TRBV13 and TRBJ2-7; D is perhaps TRBD2 (7 bases). V was trimmed by 7 bases and J by 3 bases, leaving 13 bases between them. Per the germline V gene, CDR1 is PRHDT and CDR2 is FYEKMQ (reference sequence). This CDR3 has 13 residues.

The V and J genes are TRBV13 and TRBJ2-1, with 13 bases aligning to TRBD2. The CDR3 sequence is 15 residues long. The germline V gene encodes CDR1 PRHDT and CDR2 FYEKMQ (reference sequence). Unmatched junction bases numbered 4, after V lost 5 bases and J lost 6 bases. In DNA form, the CDR3 reads TGTGCCAGCAGCGTACTAGCGGGAGGGCCCAATGAGCAGTTCTTC. Translated: CASSVLAGGPNEQFF.